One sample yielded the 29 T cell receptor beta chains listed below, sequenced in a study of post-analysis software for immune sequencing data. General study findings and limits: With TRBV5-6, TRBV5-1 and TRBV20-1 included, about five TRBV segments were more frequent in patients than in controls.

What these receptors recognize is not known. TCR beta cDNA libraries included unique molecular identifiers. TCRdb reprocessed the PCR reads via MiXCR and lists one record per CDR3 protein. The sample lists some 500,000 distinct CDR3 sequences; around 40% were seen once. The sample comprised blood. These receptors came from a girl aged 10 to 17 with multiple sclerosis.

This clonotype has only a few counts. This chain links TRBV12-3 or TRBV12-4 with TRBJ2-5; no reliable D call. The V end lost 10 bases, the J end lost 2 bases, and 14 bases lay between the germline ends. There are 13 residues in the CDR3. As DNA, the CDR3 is TGTGCCATTTCTCCACCGGCTCAAGAGACCCAGTACTTC. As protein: CAISPPAQETQYF.

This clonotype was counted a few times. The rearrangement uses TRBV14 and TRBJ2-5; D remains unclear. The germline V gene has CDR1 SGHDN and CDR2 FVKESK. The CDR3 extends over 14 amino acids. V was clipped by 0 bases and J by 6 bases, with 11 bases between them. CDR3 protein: CASSQDRVRKTQYF. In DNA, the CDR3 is TGTGCCAGCAGCCAAGATCGCGTCCGAAAGACCCAGTACTTC.

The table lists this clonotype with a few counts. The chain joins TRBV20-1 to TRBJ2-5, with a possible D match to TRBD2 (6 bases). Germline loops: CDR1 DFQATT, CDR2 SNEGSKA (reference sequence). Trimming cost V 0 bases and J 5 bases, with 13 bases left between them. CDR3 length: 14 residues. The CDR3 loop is CSARDWSAGETQYF. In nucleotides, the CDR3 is TGCAGTGCTAGAGATTGGTCCGCGGGGGAGACCCAGTACTTC.

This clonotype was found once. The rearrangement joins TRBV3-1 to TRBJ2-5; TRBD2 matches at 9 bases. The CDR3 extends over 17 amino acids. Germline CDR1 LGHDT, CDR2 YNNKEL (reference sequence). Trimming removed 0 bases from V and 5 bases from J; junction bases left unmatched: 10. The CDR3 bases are TGTGCCAGCAGCCAAGATTGGCGGGAGGGCCAGTTGGAGACCCAGTACTTC. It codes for CASSQDWREGQLETQYF.

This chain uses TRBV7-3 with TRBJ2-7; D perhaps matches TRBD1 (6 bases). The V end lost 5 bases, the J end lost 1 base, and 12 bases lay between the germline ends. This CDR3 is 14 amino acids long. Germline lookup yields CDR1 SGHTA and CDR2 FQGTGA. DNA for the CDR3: TGTGCCAGCAGCCCCCACACAGGGTCCTACGAGCAGTACTTC. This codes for CASSPHTGSYEQYF. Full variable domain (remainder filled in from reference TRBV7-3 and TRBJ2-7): GAGVSQTPSNKVTEKGKYVELRCDPISGHTALYWYRQSLGQGPEFLIYFQGTGAADDSGLPNDRFFAVRPEGSVSTLKIQRTERGDSAVYLCASSPHTGSYEQYFGPGTRLTVT.

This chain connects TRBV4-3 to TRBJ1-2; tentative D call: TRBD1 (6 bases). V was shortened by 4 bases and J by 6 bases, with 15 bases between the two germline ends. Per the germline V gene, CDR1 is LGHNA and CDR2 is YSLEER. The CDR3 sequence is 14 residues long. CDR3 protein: CASSLPGAIDGYTF. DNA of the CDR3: TGCGCCAGCAGCCTCCCAGGGGCTATAGATGGCTACACCTTC.

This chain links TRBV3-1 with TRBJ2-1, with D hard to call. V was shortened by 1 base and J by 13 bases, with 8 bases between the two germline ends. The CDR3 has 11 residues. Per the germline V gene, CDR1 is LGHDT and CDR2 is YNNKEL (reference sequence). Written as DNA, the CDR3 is TGTGCCAGCAGCCAAGTCCACGAACAGTTCTTC. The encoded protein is CASSQVHEQFF.

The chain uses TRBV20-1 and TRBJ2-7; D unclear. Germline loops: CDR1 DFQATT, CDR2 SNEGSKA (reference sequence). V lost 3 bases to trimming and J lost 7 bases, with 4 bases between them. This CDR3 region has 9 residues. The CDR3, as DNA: TGCAGTGCTAGGGGTGAGCAGTACTTC. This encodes CSARGEQYF.

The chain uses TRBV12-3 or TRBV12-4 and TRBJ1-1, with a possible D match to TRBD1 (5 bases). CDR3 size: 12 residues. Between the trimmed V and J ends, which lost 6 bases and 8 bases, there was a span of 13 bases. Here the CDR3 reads CASSGGLPEAFF. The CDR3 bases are TGTGCCAGCAGCGGGGGACTGCCAGAAGCTTTCTTT.

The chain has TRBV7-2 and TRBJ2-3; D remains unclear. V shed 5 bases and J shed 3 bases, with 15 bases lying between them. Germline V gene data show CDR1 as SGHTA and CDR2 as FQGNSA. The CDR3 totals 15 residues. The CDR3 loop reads CASSPSRAITDTQYF. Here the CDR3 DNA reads TGTGCCAGCAGCCCCAGTAGAGCGATAACAGATACGCAGTATTTT. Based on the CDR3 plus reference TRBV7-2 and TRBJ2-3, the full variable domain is GAGVSQSPSNKVTEKGKDVELRCDPISGHTALYWYRQSLGQGLEFLIYFQGNSAPDKSGLPSDRFSAERTGGSVSTLTIQRTQQEDSAVYLCASSPSRAITDTQYFGPGTRLTVL.

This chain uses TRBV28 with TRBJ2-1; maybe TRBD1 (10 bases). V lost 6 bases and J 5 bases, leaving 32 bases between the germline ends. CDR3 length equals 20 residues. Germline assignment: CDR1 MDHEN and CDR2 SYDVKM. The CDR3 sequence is CASRLVETGGSGLANNEQFF. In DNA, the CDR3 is TGTGCCAGCAGACTCGTAGAGACAGGGGGCTCAGGACTAGCGAACAATGAGCAGTTCTTC.

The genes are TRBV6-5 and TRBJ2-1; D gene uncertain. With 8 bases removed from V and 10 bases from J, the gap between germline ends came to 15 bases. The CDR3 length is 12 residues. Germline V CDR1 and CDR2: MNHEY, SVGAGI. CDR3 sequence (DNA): TGTGCCAGCGGGGTTTTGGGTAGGGAGCAGTTCTTC. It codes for CASGVLGREQFF.

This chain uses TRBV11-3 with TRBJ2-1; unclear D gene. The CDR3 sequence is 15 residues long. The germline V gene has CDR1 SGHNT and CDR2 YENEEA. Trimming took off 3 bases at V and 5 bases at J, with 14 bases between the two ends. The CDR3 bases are TGTGCCAGCAGCTTTGATCGATCATCCAACAATGAGCAGTTCTTC. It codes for CASSFDRSSNNEQFF.

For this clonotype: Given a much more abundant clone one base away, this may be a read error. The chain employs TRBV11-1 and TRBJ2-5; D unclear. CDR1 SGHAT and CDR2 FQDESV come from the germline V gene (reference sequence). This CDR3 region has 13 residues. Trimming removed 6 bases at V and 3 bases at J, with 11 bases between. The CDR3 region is CASRLRGEETQYF. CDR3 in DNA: TGTGCCAGCAGGCTTAGAGGAGAAGAGACCCAGTACTTC.

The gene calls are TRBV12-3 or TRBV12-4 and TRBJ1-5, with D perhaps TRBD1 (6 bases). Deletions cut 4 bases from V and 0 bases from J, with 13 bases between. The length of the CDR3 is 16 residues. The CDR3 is CASSSEDRISNQPQHF. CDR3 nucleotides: TGTGCCAGCAGTTCCGAAGACAGGATTAGCAATCAGCCCCAGCATTTT.

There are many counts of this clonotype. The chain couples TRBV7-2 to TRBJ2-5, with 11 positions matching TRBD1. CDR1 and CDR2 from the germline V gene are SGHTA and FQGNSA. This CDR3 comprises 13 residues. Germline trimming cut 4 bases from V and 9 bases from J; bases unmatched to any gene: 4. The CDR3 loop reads CASSYPDRGPQYF. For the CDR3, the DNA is TGTGCCAGCAGCTACCCGGACAGGGGGCCCCAGTACTTC.

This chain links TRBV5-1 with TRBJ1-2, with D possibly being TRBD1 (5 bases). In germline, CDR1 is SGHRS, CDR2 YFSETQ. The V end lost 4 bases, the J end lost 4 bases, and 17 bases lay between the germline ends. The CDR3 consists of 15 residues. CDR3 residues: CASSLDSAVSYGYTF. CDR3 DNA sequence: TGCGCCAGCAGCCTTGACAGCGCCGTCTCCTATGGCTACACCTTC.

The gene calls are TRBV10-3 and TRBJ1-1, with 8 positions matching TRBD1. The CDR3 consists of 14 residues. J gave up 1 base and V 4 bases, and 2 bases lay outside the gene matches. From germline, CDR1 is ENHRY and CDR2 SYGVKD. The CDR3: CAISGGQGNTEAFF. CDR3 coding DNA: TGTGCCATCAGTGGTGGACAGGGGAACACTGAAGCTTTCTTT.

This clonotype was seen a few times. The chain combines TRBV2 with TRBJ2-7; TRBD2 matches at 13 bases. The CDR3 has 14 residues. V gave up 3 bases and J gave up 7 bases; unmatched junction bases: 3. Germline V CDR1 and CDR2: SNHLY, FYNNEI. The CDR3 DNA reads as TGTGCCAGCAGTGACCCGGGACTAGCGGGAGAGCAGTACTTC. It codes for CASSDPGLAGEQYF.

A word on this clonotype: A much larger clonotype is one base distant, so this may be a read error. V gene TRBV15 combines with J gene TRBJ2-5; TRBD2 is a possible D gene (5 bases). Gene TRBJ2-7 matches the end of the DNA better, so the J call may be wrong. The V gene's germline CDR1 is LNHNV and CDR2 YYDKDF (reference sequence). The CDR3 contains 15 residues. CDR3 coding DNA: TGTGTCACCAGCAGAGATAAAGACTCGGCGGGCGAGCAGTACTTC. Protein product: CVTSRDKDSAGEQYF.

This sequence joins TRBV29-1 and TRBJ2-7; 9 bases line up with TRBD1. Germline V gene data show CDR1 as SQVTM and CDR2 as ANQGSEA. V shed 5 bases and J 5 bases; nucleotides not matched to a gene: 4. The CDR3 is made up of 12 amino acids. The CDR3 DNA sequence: TGCAGCGTTAGACAGGGGGATCACGAGCAGTACTTC. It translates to CSVRQGDHEQYF.

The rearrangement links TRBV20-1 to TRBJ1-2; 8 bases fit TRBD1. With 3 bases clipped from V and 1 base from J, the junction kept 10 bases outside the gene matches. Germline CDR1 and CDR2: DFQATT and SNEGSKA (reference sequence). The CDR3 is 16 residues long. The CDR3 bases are TGCAGTGCTAGTGAGGCAGGGGGCCCTATTAACTATGGCTACACCTTC. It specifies CSASEAGGPINYGYTF.

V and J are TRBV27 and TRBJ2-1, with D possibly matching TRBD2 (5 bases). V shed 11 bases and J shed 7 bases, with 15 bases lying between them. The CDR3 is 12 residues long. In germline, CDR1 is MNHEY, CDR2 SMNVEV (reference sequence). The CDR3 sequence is CAVGEIGNEQFF. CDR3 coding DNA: TGTGCCGTTGGGGAGATCGGGAATGAGCAGTTCTTC.

CDR3 region: CASSQGQTSSSYEQYF. The CDR3 coding sequence is TGCGCCAGCAGCCAAGGACAGACCTCGAGCTCCTACGAGCAGTACTTC. This chain joins TRBV5-1 and TRBJ2-7; tentatively, D is TRBD1 (6 bases). CDR3 length: 16 residues. V shed 4 bases and J shed 0 bases, with 17 bases lying between them. Germline CDR1 reads SGHRS; CDR2 reads YFSETQ.

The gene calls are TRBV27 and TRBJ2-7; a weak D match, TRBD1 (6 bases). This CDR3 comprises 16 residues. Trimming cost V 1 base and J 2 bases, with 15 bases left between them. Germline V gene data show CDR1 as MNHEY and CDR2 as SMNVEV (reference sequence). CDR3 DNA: TGTGCCAGCAGTTTATTTCAGGGGACATCCGCCTACGAGCAGTACTTC. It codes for CASSLFQGTSAYEQYF.

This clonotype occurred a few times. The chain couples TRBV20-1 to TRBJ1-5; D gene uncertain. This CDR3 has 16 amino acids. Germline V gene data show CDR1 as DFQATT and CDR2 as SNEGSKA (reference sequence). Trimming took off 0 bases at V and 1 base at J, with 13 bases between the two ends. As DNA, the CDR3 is TGCAGTGCTAGAGACGTGGACTCCGGGAGCAATCAGCCCCAGCATTTT. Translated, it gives CSARDVDSGSNQPQHF.

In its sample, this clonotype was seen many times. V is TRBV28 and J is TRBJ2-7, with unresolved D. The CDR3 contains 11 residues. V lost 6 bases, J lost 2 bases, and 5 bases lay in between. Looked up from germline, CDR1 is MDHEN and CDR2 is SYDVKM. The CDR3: CASSQTYEQYF. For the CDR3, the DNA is TGTGCCAGCAGCCAAACCTACGAGCAGTACTTC. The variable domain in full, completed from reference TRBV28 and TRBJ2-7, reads DVKVTQSSRYLVKRTGEKVFLECVQDMDHENMFWYRQDPGLGLRLIYFSYDVKMKEKGDIPEGYSVSREKKERFSLILESASTNQTSMYLCASSQTYEQYFGPGTRLTVT.

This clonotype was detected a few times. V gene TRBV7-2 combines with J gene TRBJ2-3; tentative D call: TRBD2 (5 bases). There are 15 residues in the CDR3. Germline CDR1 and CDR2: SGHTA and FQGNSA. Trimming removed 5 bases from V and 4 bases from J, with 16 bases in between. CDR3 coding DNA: TGTGCCAGCAGCAAAACAAGGGAGAATTCAGATACGCAGTATTTT. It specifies CASSKTRENSDTQYF.

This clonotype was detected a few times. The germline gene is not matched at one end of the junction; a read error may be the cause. The CDR3 coding sequence is TGCGCCAGCAGCGAAGACAGGAGTTTATCTTACGAGCAGTACTTC. As protein: CASSEDRSLSYEQYF. This chain joins TRBV4-1 and TRBJ2-7; a possible D gene is TRBD1 (6 bases). CDR1 and CDR2 from the germline V gene are MGHRA and YSYEKL. The CDR3 has 15 amino acids.